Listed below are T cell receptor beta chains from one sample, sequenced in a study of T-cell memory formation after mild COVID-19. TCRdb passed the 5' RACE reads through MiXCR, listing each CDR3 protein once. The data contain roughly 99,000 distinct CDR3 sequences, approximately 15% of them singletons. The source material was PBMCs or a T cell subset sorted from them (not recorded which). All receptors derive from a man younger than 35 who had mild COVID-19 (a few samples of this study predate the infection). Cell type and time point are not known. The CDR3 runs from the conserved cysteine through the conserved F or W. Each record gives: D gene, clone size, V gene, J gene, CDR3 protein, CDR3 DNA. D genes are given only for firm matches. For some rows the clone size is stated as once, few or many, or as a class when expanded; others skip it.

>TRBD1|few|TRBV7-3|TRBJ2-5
CASSRTGGNQETQYF
TGTGCCAGCAGCCGGACAGGGGGGAACCAAGAGACCCAGTACTTC
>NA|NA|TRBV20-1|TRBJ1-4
CSARGPGGLGEKLFF
TGCAGTGCTAGGGGGCCCGGGGGATTGGGAGAAAAACTGTTTTTT
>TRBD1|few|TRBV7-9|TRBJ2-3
CASSPRQGDGTDTQYF
TGTGCCAGCAGCCCCCGACAGGGCGATGGCACAGATACGCAGTATTTT
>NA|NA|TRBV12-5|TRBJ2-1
CASGFRGWEQFF
TGTGCTAGTGGTTTTCGTGGGTGGGAGCAGTTCTTC
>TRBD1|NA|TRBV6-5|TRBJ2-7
CASRTSGTGYYEQYF
TGTGCCAGCAGAACCTCCGGGACAGGGTACTACGAGCAGTACTTC
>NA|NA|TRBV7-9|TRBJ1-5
CASSSILEHGTSNQPQHF
TGTGCCAGCAGCTCGATACTAGAGCATGGGACTAGCAATCAGCCCCAGCATTTT
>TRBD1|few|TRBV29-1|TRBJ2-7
CSVEPEDRGPYEQYF
TGCAGCGTTGAACCCGAGGACAGGGGACCTTACGAGCAGTACTTC
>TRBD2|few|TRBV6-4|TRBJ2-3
CASSPSGGGTDTQYF
TGTGCCAGCAGTCCCAGCGGGGGGGGGACAGATACGCAGTATTTT
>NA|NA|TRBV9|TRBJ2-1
CASSVAGGNYNEQFF
TGTGCCAGCAGCGTAGCGGGGGGCAACTACAATGAGCAGTTCTTC
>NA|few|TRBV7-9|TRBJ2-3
CASSLGSLDTQYF
TGTGCCAGCAGCTTGGGTAGCTTAGATACGCAGTATTTT
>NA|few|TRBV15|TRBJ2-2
CATRGGDTGELFF
TGTGCCACCAGAGGAGGGGACACCGGGGAGCTGTTTTTT
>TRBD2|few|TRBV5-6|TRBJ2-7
CASSSGGLGSWYSYEQYF
TGTGCCAGCAGCTCGGGGGGATTGGGCAGCTGGTACTCCTACGAGCAGTACTTC
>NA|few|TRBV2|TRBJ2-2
CASRRDSSNTGELFF
TGTGCCAGCAGGAGGGACTCCTCGAACACCGGGGAGCTGTTTTTT
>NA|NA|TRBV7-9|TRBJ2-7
CASSLESSYEQYF
TGTGCCAGCAGCTTAGAGTCCTCCTACGAGCAGTACTTC
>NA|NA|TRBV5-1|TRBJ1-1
CASSRLGDEAFF
TGCGCCAGCAGCCGATTGGGGGACGAAGCTTTCTTT
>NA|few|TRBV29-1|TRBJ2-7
CSVGELTYEQYF
TGCAGCGTTGGTGAGCTGACCTACGAGCAGTACTTC
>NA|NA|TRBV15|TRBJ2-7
CATSGEGYEQYF
TGTGCCACCAGCGGCGAGGGTTACGAGCAGTACTTC
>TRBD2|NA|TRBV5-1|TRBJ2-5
CASSLELAGGPQETQYF
TGCGCCAGCAGCTTGGAATTAGCGGGGGGCCCCCAAGAGACCCAGTACTTC
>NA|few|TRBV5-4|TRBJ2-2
CASIGATGELFF
TGTGCCAGCATAGGGGCCACCGGGGAGCTGTTTTTT
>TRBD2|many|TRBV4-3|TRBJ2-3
CASSQVSGGASDTQYF
TGCGCCAGCAGCCAAGTCAGCGGGGGGGCCTCAGATACGCAGTATTTT